What follows are 8 T cell receptor beta chains derived from one specimen sequenced in a study of cytomegalovirus exposure and HLA in healthy donors. Some clones are missing from TCRdb's copy, which holds only in-frame ones; the method was immunoSEQ multiplex PCR. The sample includes 71,000 or so clones, less than 95% of them seen just once. Sequenced input: PBMCs. These TCRs come from a woman in her late teens or twenties in good health and CMV-seropositive.

The V and J genes are TRBV27 and TRBJ1-5; no clear D. The CDR3 runs to 14 residues. V lost 4 bases, J lost 3 bases, and 10 bases lay in between. Looked up from germline, CDR1 is MNHEY and CDR2 is SMNVEV (reference sequence). CDR3 amino acids: CASSSSRFNQPQHF. For the CDR3, the DNA is TGTGCCAGCAGTTCCTCGCGTTTCAATCAGCCCCAGCATTTT.

This clone came up once. The V gene is TRBV7-9, the J gene TRBJ2-5, with D perhaps matching TRBD2 (5 bases). The CDR3 sequence is 17 residues long. V was trimmed by 1 base and J by 2 bases, leaving 17 bases between them. Germline V gene data show CDR1 as SEHNR and CDR2 as FQNEAQ (reference sequence). The CDR3 DNA sequence: TGTGCCAGCAGCTTAGATACTAGTGGTATTCGGCAAGAGACCCAGTACTTC. It translates to CASSLDTSGIRQETQYF.

The V call is TRBV14, the J call TRBJ1-3; D is perhaps TRBD1 (5 bases). This CDR3 contains 19 residues. With 2 bases removed from V and 0 bases from J, the gap between germline ends came to 20 bases. Germline lookup yields CDR1 SGHDN and CDR2 FVKESK. The DNA for the CDR3 is TGTGCCAGCAGCCAAAGAAGAAGACCGGACATTTCCTCTGGAAACACCATATATTTT. Translated: CASSQRRRPDISSGNTIYF.

DNA of the CDR3: TGTGCCAGCAGCGTAGACAGGGACGACTACGAGCAGTACTTC. It yields the protein CASSVDRDDYEQYF. This rearrangement joins TRBV9 to TRBJ2-7; tentative D call: TRBD1 (6 bases). This CDR3 has 14 amino acids. CDR1 and CDR2 (germline): SGDLS, YYNGEE. The V end lost 0 bases, the J end lost 3 bases, and 10 bases lay between the germline ends.

Written as DNA, the CDR3 is TGTGCCAGCAGCCAAGGGGGACAGGCCCGCCGGGAGCAGTACTTC. It encodes CASSQGGQARREQYF. The rearrangement uses TRBV13 and TRBJ2-7; 8 bases agree with TRBD1. V shed 5 bases and J 7 bases; nucleotides not matched to a gene: 13. The germline V gene encodes CDR1 PRHDT and CDR2 FYEKMQ (reference sequence). This CDR3 is 15 amino acids long. Full variable domain (missing parts from reference TRBV13 and TRBJ2-7): AAGVIQSPRHLIKEKRETATLKCYPIPRHDTVYWYQQGPGQDPQFLISFYEKMQSDKGSIPDRFSAQQFSDYHSELNMSSLELGDSALYFCASSQGGQARREQYFGPGTRLTVT.

This clone occurred once. The chain combines TRBV10-3 with TRBJ1-5; 7 nucleotides line up with TRBD1. Germline CDR1 reads ENHRY; CDR2 reads SYGVKD. The CDR3 is made up of 14 amino acids. V was pared by 4 bases and J by 3 bases, with 3 bases of the junction left unmatched. CDR3 nucleotides: TGTGCCATCAGTGTAGGACAGGTCAATCAGCCCCAGCATTTT. Its translation is CAISVGQVNQPQHF.

The V and J genes are TRBV7-2 and TRBJ1-5, with D hard to call. Looked up from germline, CDR1 is SGHTA and CDR2 is FQGNSA. The CDR3 length is 12 residues. V lost 4 bases, J lost 4 bases, and 5 bases lay in between. CDR3 bases: TGTGCCAGCAGCTCCCTAAATCAGCCCCAGCATTTT. This sequence encodes CASSSLNQPQHF.

V gene TRBV7-2 combines with J gene TRBJ2-3; possibly TRBD2 for D (6 bases). Germline CDR1 is SGHTA and CDR2 is FQGNSA. The V gene lost 1 base and the J gene lost 3 bases, with 11 bases spanning the gap. This CDR3 spans 15 amino acids. CDR3 DNA: TGTGCCAGCAGCTTAGTGGTCGGGGGTACAGATACGCAGTATTTT. Protein: CASSLVVGGTDTQYF.